One sample yielded the 8 T cell receptor beta chains listed below, sequenced in a study of CD8+CD57+ T cells in acquired aplastic anemia. Profiles of TCR beta VDJ and CDR3 were generated from a genomic DNA template. TCRdb redid the calling of the reads with MiXCR, one entry per CDR3 protein. The sample holds 160,000 or so distinct CDR3 sequences, around 48% seen once. Individuals selected for sequencing had exhibited CD8+CD57+ cell expansion on flow cytometry. Specimen: sorted CD4+, CD8+, or CD8+CD57+ T cells (not recorded which) from PBMCs. The receptors here all came from a human donor with aplastic anemia.

Many counts were recorded for this clonotype. The chain joins TRBV6-5 to TRBJ1-1; the D gene is possibly TRBD1 (6 bases). The CDR3 is 14 amino acids. Germline V gene sequence: CDR1 MNHEY, CDR2 SVGAGI. The V and J ends lost 2 bases and 1 base respectively, with 8 bases between them. The CDR3 loop is CASSYGQPNTEAFF. The CDR3 region has the DNA TGTGCCAGCAGTTACGGACAGCCGAACACTGAAGCTTTCTTT.

The chain employs TRBV2 and TRBJ1-1; D remains unclear. V dropped 4 bases and J dropped 0 bases, with 12 bases sitting between them. In germline, CDR1 is SNHLY, CDR2 FYNNEI. The CDR3 totals 15 residues. The CDR3 DNA reads as TGTGCCAGCAGTGCGCGTCGAACATTGAACACTGAAGCTTTCTTT. Translating it yields CASSARRTLNTEAFF.

This clonotype was observed many times. The gene calls are TRBV4-1 and TRBJ2-7; a weak D match, TRBD2 (6 bases). The germline V and J ends were trimmed by 1 base and 0 bases, with 7 bases remaining between them. CDR3 length: 14 residues. CDR1 and CDR2 (germline): MGHRA, YSYEKL. CDR3 in amino acids: CASSQARGSYEQYF. The CDR3 nucleotides read TGCGCCAGCAGCCAAGCGCGGGGCTCCTACGAGCAGTACTTC.

The rearrangement uses TRBV12-3 or TRBV12-4 and TRBJ1-5, with TRBD1 matching 10 bases. V shed 5 bases and J 9 bases; nucleotides not matched to a gene: 7. The CDR3 covers 14 residues. In DNA form, the CDR3 reads TGTGCCAGCAGTCCGGACAGGGGGATTGTGCCCCAGCATTTT. This translates into CASSPDRGIVPQHF.

The V and J genes are TRBV19 and TRBJ2-5; D possibly corresponds to TRBD2 (5 bases). V lost 3 bases to trimming and J lost 2 bases, with 13 bases between them. The CDR3 sequence is 15 residues long. The V gene's germline CDR1 is LNHDA and CDR2 SQIVND (reference sequence). CDR3 in amino acids: CASSIFGVSQETQYF. CDR3 nucleotide sequence: TGTGCCAGTAGTATCTTCGGGGTCTCTCAAGAGACCCAGTACTTC.

This clonotype was detected only a few times. The CDR3, as DNA: TGTGCCAGCAGTTTCGGGCTATCTCGGGAGCAGTTCTTC. It encodes CASSFGLSREQFF. The V call is TRBV27, the J call TRBJ2-1; the D is unclear. This CDR3 region has 13 residues. Looked up from germline, CDR1 is MNHEY and CDR2 is SMNVEV (reference sequence). The V and J ends lost 3 bases and 10 bases respectively, with 13 bases between them.

CDR3 amino acids: CASSGGQGLWNEQFF. In DNA, the CDR3 is TGTGCCAGCAGTGGTGGACAGGGTCTGTGGAATGAGCAGTTCTTC. The chain carries TRBV2 and TRBJ2-1, with 8 bases identical to TRBD1. The CDR3 sequence is 15 residues long. Unmatched junction bases numbered 9, after V lost 4 bases and J lost 7 bases. The germline CDR1 and CDR2 sequences are SNHLY and FYNNEI.

The CDR3 sequence: CASSIAGKLFF. The CDR3, as DNA: TGTGCCAGTAGTATCGCTGGAAAACTGTTTTTT. V usage is TRBV19 and J usage is TRBJ1-4; D gene uncertain. CDR3 length equals 11 residues. Looked up from germline, CDR1 is LNHDA and CDR2 is SQIVND (reference sequence). Trimming removed 3 bases at V and 10 bases at J, with 6 bases between.